The source of this T cell receptor (beta chain) is a study of blood T cell repertoires in COVID-19. Across the study: The study drew acute and convalescent COVID-19 samples from the United States, Italy and Spain. PBMCs, B-cell-depleted T cells, or T cells were the source of the cDNA or gDNA that made up the material.

Trimming removed 10 bases from V and 3 bases from J; junction bases left unmatched: 7. CDR3 size: 13 residues. As processed by the authors: Reference gene primers were amplified, and this amplification served to estimate nucleated cell counts. Sequencing was performed with immunoSEQ multiplex PCR; in TCRdb, only in-frame clones are kept and a portion is missing. D and trimming were read from the DNA, whereas the V and J calls and clone size are those reported in that table. The table records fewer than 300,000 clones, about 89% of them present only once. This clonotype was obtained from a man between 25 and 39 years old with acute or convalescent COVID-19. The chain couples TRBV12-3 or TRBV12-4 to TRBJ2-3; TRBD1 matches 7 bases. The sequenced material came from peripheral blood. CDR3 residues: CAILSQGTDTQYF. As DNA, the CDR3 is TGTGCCATCCTCTCACAGGGGACAGATACGCAGTATTTT.